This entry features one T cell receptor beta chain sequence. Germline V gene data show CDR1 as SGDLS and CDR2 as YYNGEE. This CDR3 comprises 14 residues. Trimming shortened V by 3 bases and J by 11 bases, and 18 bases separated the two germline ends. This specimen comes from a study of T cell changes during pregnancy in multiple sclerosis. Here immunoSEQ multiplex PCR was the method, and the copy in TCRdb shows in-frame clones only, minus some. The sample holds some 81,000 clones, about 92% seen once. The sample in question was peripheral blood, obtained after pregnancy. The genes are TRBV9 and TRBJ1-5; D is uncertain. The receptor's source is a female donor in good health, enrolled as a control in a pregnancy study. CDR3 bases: TGTGCCAGCAGCGGGACTTTCGGATTTTGGACCCAGCATTTT. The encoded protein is CASSGTFGFWTQHF.